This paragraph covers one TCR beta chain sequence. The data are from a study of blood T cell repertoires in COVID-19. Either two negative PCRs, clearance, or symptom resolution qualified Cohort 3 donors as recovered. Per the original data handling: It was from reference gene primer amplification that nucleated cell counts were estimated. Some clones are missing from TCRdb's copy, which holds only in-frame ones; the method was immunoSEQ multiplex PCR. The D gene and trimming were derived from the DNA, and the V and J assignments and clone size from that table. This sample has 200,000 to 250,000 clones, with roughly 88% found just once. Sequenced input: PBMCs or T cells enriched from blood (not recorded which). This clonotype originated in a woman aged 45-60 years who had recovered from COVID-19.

The CDR3 DNA is TGTGCCAGCAGCTTACAGGGGCTTAATGAAAAACTGTTTTTT. It specifies CASSLQGLNEKLFF. The chain employs TRBV5-6 and TRBJ1-4; 7 bases align to TRBD1. This CDR3 comprises 14 residues. Trimming at V came to 2 bases and at J to 4 bases, leaving 2 bases not matched to a gene. Germline lookup yields CDR1 SGHDT and CDR2 YYEEEE.